One sample yielded the 28 T cell receptor beta chains listed below, sequenced in a study of shared clonotypes between healthy human individuals. Here immunoSEQ multiplex PCR was the method, and the copy in TCRdb shows in-frame clones only, minus some. The sample lists about 2.4 million clones; around nine tenths were seen once. Sequencing was done on a sample of naive CD4+ T cells sorted from blood. The subset is: CD45RA+ positively selected. Receptors were obtained from a man between 18 and 29 years old in good health.

The V call is TRBV19, the J call TRBJ1-6, with a tentative D call TRBD1 (6 bases). V lost 3 bases and J 7 bases, leaving 13 bases between the germline ends. This CDR3 spans 15 amino acids. In germline, CDR1 is LNHDA, CDR2 SQIVND (reference sequence). DNA of the CDR3: TGTGCCAGTAGTATGAGCCGGACAGTGAATTCACCCCTCCACTTT. Amino acids: CASSMSRTVNSPLHF.

V usage is TRBV30 and J usage is TRBJ1-4, with D maybe TRBD1 (5 bases). This CDR3 has 14 amino acids. Germline values: CDR1 GTSNPN, CDR2 SVGIG (reference sequence). Trimming took off 2 bases at V and 8 bases at J, with 15 bases between the two ends. CDR3 region: CAWSRGHNWEKLFF. CDR3 DNA: TGTGCCTGGAGTAGGGGCCACAACTGGGAAAAACTGTTTTTT.

V and J are TRBV18 and TRBJ2-5; TRBD2 matches at 13 bases. J gave up 4 bases and V 5 bases, and 7 bases lay outside the gene matches. Germline V gene sequence: CDR1 KGHSH, CDR2 LQKENI. The CDR3 extends over 16 amino acids. CDR3 sequence: CASSTGLAGVAETQYF. The CDR3 DNA reads as TGTGCCAGCTCAACCGGACTAGCGGGAGTGGCAGAGACCCAGTACTTC. The complete variable domain, with remaining parts taken from reference TRBV18 and TRBJ2-5, reads NAGVMQNPRHLVRRRGQEARLRCSPMKGHSHVYWYRQLPEEGLKFMVYLQKENIIDESGMPKERFSAEFPKEGPSILRIQQVVRGDSAAYFCASSTGLAGVAETQYFGPGTRLLVL.

V and J are TRBV11-2 and TRBJ2-7; 9 nucleotides match TRBD1. V lost 0 bases, J lost 2 bases, and 2 bases stayed unmatched. The CDR3 covers 15 residues. Germline CDR1 and CDR2: SGHAT and FQNNGV. The CDR3 loop is CASSLDRQGAYEQYF. DNA for the CDR3: TGTGCCAGCAGCTTAGATCGACAGGGGGCCTACGAGCAGTACTTC. The whole variable domain, remainder taken from reference TRBV11-2 and TRBJ2-7, is EAGVAQSPRYKIIEKRQSVAFWCNPISGHATLYWYQQILGQGPKLLIQFQNNGVVDDSQLPKDRFSAERLKGVDSTLKIQPAKLEDSAVYLCASSLDRQGAYEQYFGPGTRLTVT.

The chain is built from TRBV5-1 and TRBJ2-1; TRBD2 agrees at 7 bases. The CDR3 is 15 residues long. The J segment lost 5 bases and the V segment lost 4 bases, leaving 9 bases of the junction unmatched. The V gene's germline CDR1 is SGHRS and CDR2 YFSETQ. Here the CDR3 reads CASSPPTGGDNEQFF. The CDR3 nucleotides are TGCGCCAGCAGCCCGCCAACGGGAGGCGACAATGAGCAGTTCTTC.

This clone has just one count. Its ends do not fully match the called genes, so a read error is possible. Other DNA sequences in this specimen translate into the identical CDR3. V is TRBV5-6 and J is TRBJ1-1; 7 bases match TRBD1. Germline CDR1 reads SGHDT; CDR2 reads YYEEEE. CDR3 length: 14 residues. CDR3 sequence: CASSLARGYTEAFF. DNA of the CDR3: TGTGCCAGCAGCTTGGCCAGGGGGTATACTGAGGCTTTCTTT.

The chain links TRBV21-1 to TRBJ1-4. TRBV21-1 is described as a pseudogene. The CDR3 totals 16 residues. The CDR3 nucleotides are TGTGCCAGCAGCAAAGCCCTAGGGAGCCAAAATGAAAAACTGTTTTTT. Translated: CASSKALGSQNEKLFF.

Remarks on this clone: The same CDR3 also results from other DNA sequences found in this sample. The chain employs TRBV6-5 and TRBJ2-7, with D possibly being TRBD1 (6 bases). V dropped 5 bases and J dropped 1 base, with 9 bases sitting between them. The CDR3 loop spans 13 amino acids. Germline loops: CDR1 MNHEY, CDR2 SVGAGI. The CDR3 DNA reads as TGTGCCAGCAGTCCCGGACAGTCCTACGAGCAGTACTTC. It yields the protein CASSPGQSYEQYF.

This chain uses TRBV6-1 with TRBJ1-2; 9 nucleotides match TRBD1. CDR1 is MNHNS and CDR2 is SASEGT in the germline V gene. With V trimmed by 4 bases and J by 2 bases, 5 bases remained unmatched. The length of the CDR3 is 15 residues. CDR3 residues: CASSGGGQGNYGYTF. The CDR3 DNA is TGTGCCAGCAGTGGGGGGGGACAGGGAAACTATGGCTACACCTTC.

For the CDR3, the DNA is TGTGCCAGCAGTCGGGACAGGGGGCTTTCTAATGAAAAACTGTTTTTT. It yields the protein CASSRDRGLSNEKLFF. The gene calls are TRBV28 and TRBJ1-4, with TRBD1 matching 12 bases. Germline CDR1 reads MDHEN; CDR2 reads SYDVKM. J lost 3 bases, V lost 5 bases, and 4 bases had no gene match. This CDR3 has 16 residues.

This chain links TRBV11-3 with TRBJ2-3, with 10 bases that match TRBD1. Germline V gives CDR1 SGHNT, CDR2 YENEEA. With V trimmed by 5 bases and J by 4 bases, 6 bases remained unmatched. The CDR3 totals 15 residues. The CDR3 nucleotides read TGTGCCAGCAGCCCCCAAGGACAGGGGGCAGATACGCAGTATTTT. It yields the protein CASSPQGQGADTQYF.

The chain employs TRBV27 and TRBJ2-6; D unclear. The V and J ends lost 5 bases and 1 base respectively, with 9 bases between them. There are 15 residues in the CDR3. Germline lookup yields CDR1 MNHEY and CDR2 SMNVEV (reference sequence). The CDR3 region is CASSRILSGANVLTF. As DNA, the CDR3 is TGTGCCAGCAGTAGAATCCTATCTGGGGCCAACGTCCTGACTTTC. Complete variable domain (other parts from reference TRBV27 and TRBJ2-6): EAQVTQNPRYLITVTGKKLTVTCSQNMNHEYMSWYRQDPGLGLRQIYYSMNVEVTDKGDVPEGYKVSRKEKRNFPLILESPSPNQTSLYFCASSRILSGANVLTFGAGSRLTVL.

The J gene is TRBJ1-4, the V gene TRBV6-1; 9 bases line up with TRBD1. Trimming took 6 bases from V and 5 from J; bases not matched to a gene: 4. CDR1 is MNHNS, CDR2 SASEGT, per germline. The CDR3 totals 14 residues. CDR3 sequence: CASRAGQGNEKLFF. The CDR3 DNA follows: TGTGCCAGCAGGGCGGGACAGGGAAATGAAAAACTGTTTTTT.

The rearrangement links TRBV19 to TRBJ2-5; D gene ambiguous. The germline V and J ends were trimmed by 1 base and 5 bases, with 11 bases remaining between them. CDR1 and CDR2 from the germline V gene are LNHDA and SQIVND (reference sequence). The CDR3 is 14 residues long. The CDR3 sequence: CASSIVFGRETQYF. The CDR3 bases are TGTGCCAGTAGTATAGTTTTCGGACGGGAGACCCAGTACTTC.

The J gene is TRBJ2-5, the V gene TRBV19, with D unclear. Per the germline V gene, CDR1 is LNHDA and CDR2 is SQIVND (reference sequence). V was shortened by 2 bases and J by 0 bases, with 7 bases between the two germline ends. This CDR3 comprises 14 residues. Written as DNA, the CDR3 is TGTGCCAGTAGTATACAGGCGTACCAAGAGACCCAGTACTTC. The encoded protein is CASSIQAYQETQYF.

J is TRBJ1-1 and V is TRBV2; D is unresolved. This CDR3 contains 14 residues. Trimming took off 0 bases at V and 3 bases at J, with 8 bases between the two ends. From germline, CDR1 is SNHLY and CDR2 FYNNEI. The CDR3 bases are TGTGCCAGCAGTGAAGCACGGGGATACACTGAAGCTTTCTTT. It codes for CASSEARGYTEAFF.

The chain couples TRBV5-4 to TRBJ1-1; D gene unclear. The CDR3 length is 13 residues. V was pared by 0 bases and J by 6 bases, with 9 bases between. Looked up from germline, CDR1 is SGHNT and CDR2 is YYREEE (reference sequence). The CDR3 coding sequence is TGTGCCAGCAGCTTGGAGCCGGAGGCTGAAGCTTTCTTT. This gives the protein CASSLEPEAEAFF.

This clone was seen a handful of times. The chain links TRBV18 to TRBJ1-5; no reliable D call. The CDR3 covers 14 residues. Trimming removed 3 bases from V and 4 bases from J, with 10 bases in between. Germline-derived CDR1 and CDR2 are KGHSH and LQKENI. The CDR3 DNA follows: TGTGCCAGCTCACCGCTCCCTTTTAATCAGCCCCAGCATTTT. As protein: CASSPLPFNQPQHF.

The table lists this clone with a count of one. This chain links TRBV27 with TRBJ2-3, with 11 bases aligning to TRBD1. Germline loops: CDR1 MNHEY, CDR2 SMNVEV (reference sequence). V dropped 6 bases and J dropped 0; count of bases not matched to a gene: 5. CDR3 length equals 16 residues. Written as DNA, the CDR3 is TGTGCCAGCAGAAGGACAGGGGGCTTTAGCACAGATACGCAGTATTTT. This translates into CASRRTGGFSTDTQYF.

The chain is built from TRBV9 and TRBJ2-4, with 8 bases identical to TRBD2. The CDR3 is 18 residues long. The germline V gene has CDR1 SGDLS and CDR2 YYNGEE. Trimming removed 0 bases from V and 3 bases from J; junction bases left unmatched: 11. DNA of the CDR3: TGTGCCAGCAGCGTAGGGGTTCGAGCGGGGGATGACAAAAACATTCAGTACTTC. This sequence encodes CASSVGVRAGDDKNIQYF.

This clone appeared a single time. The chain carries TRBV6-5 and TRBJ2-7; the D gene could be TRBD1 or TRBD2 (5 bases each). V was trimmed by 6 bases and J by 11 bases, leaving 23 bases between them. CDR1 is MNHEY and CDR2 is SVGAGI in the germline V gene. The CDR3 has 14 amino acids. The CDR3 DNA is TGTGCCAGCAGGCCTGGGACGCCTGTAGCTAGGGAGTACTTC. Translating it yields CASRPGTPVAREYF.

This clone has just a few counts. The chain carries TRBV25-1 and TRBJ1-6; tentative D call: TRBD1 (5 bases). Germline-derived CDR1 and CDR2 are MGHDK and SYGVNS. This CDR3 comprises 13 residues. Trimming removed 8 bases at V and 9 bases at J, with 14 bases between. Written as DNA, the CDR3 is TGTGCCAGCGGGGACGGCGGCTTTTCACCCCTCCACTTT. The encoded protein is CASGDGGFSPLHF.

The V call is TRBV19, the J call TRBJ1-6; 9 bases fit TRBD1. Losses at the gene ends were 5 bases for V and 7 bases for J; bases not matched to a gene: 3. Germline-derived CDR1 and CDR2 are LNHDA and SQIVND (reference sequence). The length of the CDR3 is 14 residues. The CDR3 here is CASSAGTGNSPLHF. CDR3 in DNA: TGTGCCAGTAGTGCCGGGACAGGGAATTCACCCCTCCACTTT.

The genes are TRBV2 and TRBJ1-4; the match to TRBD1 covers 8 bases. CDR3 length equals 16 residues. Germline CDR1 and CDR2: SNHLY and FYNNEI. With V trimmed by 5 bases and J by 0 bases, 5 bases remained unmatched. The CDR3 protein is CASSLDRAATNEKLFF. Here the CDR3 DNA reads TGTGCCAGCAGTTTGGACAGGGCTGCAACTAATGAAAAACTGTTTTTT.

The chain employs TRBV7-9 and TRBJ2-4, with D hard to call. Germline V gene lookup returns CDR1 SEHNR and CDR2 FQNEAQ (reference sequence). CDR3 length: 17 amino acids. Trimming shortened V by 0 bases and J by 0 bases, and 12 bases separated the two germline ends. This CDR3 is CASSLALLNLAKNIQYF. CDR3 DNA sequence: TGTGCCAGCAGCTTAGCGCTGTTAAACCTAGCCAAAAACATTCAGTACTTC.

As regards this clone: The same CDR3 arises from other DNA sequences in this sample as well. The V and J genes are TRBV6-5 and TRBJ2-1; 11 nucleotides agree with TRBD2. The V and J ends lost 5 bases and 5 bases, in that order; junction bases with no gene match: 5. Germline V lookup: CDR1 MNHEY, CDR2 SVGAGI. The CDR3 runs 15 residues. Here the CDR3 reads CASSRLAGGDNEQFF. The CDR3, as DNA: TGTGCCAGCAGTCGTCTAGCGGGGGGCGACAATGAGCAGTTCTTC.

Concerning this clone itself: One junction end does not reproduce the germline sequence, and a read error may be involved. The rearrangement uses TRBV29-1 and TRBJ1-1; TRBD1 might be the D (5 bases). CDR1 and CDR2 (germline): SQVTM, ANQGSEA. The CDR3 has 11 amino acids. The CDR3 sequence is CSVLSGTVALF. The CDR3 DNA is TGCAGCGTACTTTCCGGGACGGTTGCCCTCTTT.

The chain links TRBV10-1 to TRBJ2-3; either TRBD1 or TRBD2 may supply D (5 bases each). The V gene lost 5 bases and the J gene lost 3 bases, with 12 bases spanning the gap. This CDR3 has 14 residues. Germline V gene data show CDR1 as WNHNN and CDR2 as SYGVQD (reference sequence). The CDR3 nucleotides read TGCGCCAGCAGTCCGCAGGGAGCTACAGATACGCAGTATTTT. Its translation: CASSPQGATDTQYF.